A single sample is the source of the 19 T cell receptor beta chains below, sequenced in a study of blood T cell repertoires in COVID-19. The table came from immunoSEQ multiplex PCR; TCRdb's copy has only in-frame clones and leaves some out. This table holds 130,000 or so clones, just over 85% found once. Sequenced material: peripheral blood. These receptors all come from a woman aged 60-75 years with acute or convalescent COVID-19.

Written as DNA, the CDR3 is TGTGCCAGCAGTTCTACTCAGGCGAACACTGAAGCTTTCTTT. Translated, it gives CASSSTQANTEAFF. The V and J genes are TRBV6-5 and TRBJ1-1; D is unclear. Germline V gene lookup returns CDR1 MNHEY and CDR2 SVGAGI. The V and J ends lost 4 bases and 1 base respectively, with 10 bases between them. There are 14 residues in the CDR3.

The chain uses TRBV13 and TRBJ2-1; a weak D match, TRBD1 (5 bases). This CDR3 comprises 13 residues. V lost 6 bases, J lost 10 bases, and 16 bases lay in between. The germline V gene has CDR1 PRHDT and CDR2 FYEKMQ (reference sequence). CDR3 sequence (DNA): TGTGCCAGCAGACCTGAAGGACACGACGAGCAGTTCTTC. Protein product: CASRPEGHDEQFF.

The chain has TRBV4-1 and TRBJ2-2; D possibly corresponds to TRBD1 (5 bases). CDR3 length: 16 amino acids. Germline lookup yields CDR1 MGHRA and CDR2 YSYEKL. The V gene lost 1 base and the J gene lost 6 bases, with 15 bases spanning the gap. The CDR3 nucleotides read TGCGCCAGCAGCCAAGTTTCAGGGTGGGCGGCCGGGGAGCTGTTTTTT. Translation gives CASSQVSGWAAGELFF.

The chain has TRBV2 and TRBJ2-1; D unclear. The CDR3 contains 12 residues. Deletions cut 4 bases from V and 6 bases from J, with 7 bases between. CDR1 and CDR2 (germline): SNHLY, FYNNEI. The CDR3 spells CASSVILNEQFF. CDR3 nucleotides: TGTGCCAGCAGTGTCATACTCAATGAGCAGTTCTTC.

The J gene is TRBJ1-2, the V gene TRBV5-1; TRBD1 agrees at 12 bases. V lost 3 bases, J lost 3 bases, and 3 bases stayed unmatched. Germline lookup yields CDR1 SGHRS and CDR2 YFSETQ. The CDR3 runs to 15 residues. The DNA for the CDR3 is TGCGCCAGCAGCTCGGGGGACAGGGGGCACTATGGCTACACCTTC. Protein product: CASSSGDRGHYGYTF.

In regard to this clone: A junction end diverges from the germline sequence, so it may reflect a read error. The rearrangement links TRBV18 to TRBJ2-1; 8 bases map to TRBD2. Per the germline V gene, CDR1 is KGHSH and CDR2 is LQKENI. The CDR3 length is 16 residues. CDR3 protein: CASSPVRGGSSNEQFF. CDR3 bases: TGTGCCAGCTCACCCGTTCGCGGGGGGTCCTCCAATGAGCAGTTCTTC.

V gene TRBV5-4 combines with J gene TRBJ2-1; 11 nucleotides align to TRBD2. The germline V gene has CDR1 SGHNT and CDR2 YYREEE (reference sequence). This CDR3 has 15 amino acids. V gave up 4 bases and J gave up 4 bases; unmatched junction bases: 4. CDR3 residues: CASSPTSGVYNEQFF. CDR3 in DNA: TGTGCCAGCAGCCCGACTAGCGGGGTATACAATGAGCAGTTCTTC.

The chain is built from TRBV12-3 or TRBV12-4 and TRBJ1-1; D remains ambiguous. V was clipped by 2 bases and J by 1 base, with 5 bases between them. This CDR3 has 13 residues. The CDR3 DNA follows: TGTGCCAGCAGTTTATGGCAGAACACTGAAGCTTTCTTT. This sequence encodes CASSLWQNTEAFF.

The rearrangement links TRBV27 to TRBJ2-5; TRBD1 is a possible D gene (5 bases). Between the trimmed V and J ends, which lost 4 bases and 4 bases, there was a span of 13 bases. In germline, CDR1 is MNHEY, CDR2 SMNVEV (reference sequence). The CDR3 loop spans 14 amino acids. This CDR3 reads CASSSAGLPETQYF. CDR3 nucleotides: TGTGCCAGCAGTTCGGCAGGGCTCCCAGAGACCCAGTACTTC.

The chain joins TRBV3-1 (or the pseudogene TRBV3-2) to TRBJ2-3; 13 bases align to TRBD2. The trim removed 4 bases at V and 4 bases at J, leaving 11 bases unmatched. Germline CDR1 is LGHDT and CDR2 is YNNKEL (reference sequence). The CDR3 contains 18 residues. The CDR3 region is CASSLPKLAGGVADTQYF. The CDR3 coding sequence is TGTGCCAGCAGCCTACCAAAACTAGCGGGGGGGGTAGCAGATACGCAGTATTTT.

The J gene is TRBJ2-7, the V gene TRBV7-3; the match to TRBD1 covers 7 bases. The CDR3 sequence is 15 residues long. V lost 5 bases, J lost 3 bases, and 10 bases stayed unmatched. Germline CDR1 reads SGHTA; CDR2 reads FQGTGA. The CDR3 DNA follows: TGTGCCAGCAGCCTAAGTCCGGGACAGAGCTACGAGCAGTACTTC. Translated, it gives CASSLSPGQSYEQYF.

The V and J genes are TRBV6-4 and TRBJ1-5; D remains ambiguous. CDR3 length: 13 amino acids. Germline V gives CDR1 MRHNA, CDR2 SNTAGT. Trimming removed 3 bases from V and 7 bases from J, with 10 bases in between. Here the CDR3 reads CASSESPGQPQHF. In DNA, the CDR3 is TGTGCCAGCAGTGAATCCCCGGGGCAGCCCCAGCATTTT.

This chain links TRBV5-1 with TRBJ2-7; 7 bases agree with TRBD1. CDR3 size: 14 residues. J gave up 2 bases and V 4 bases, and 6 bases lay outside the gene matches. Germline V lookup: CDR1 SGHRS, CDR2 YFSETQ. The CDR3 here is CASSPPGQAYEQYF. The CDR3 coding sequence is TGCGCCAGCAGCCCCCCCGGACAGGCCTACGAGCAGTACTTC.

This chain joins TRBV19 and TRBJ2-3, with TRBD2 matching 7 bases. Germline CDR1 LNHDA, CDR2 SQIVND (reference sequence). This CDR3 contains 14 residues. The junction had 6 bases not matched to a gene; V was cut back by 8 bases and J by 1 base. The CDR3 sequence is CASVSSGRTDTQYF. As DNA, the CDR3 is TGTGCCAGTGTGAGTAGCGGGCGCACAGATACGCAGTATTTT.

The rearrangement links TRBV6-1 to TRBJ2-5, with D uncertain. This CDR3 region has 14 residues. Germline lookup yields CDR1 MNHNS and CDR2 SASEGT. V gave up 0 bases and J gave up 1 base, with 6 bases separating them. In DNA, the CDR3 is TGTGCCAGCAGTGAAGCCAGGATCCAAGAGACCCAGTACTTC. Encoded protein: CASSEARIQETQYF.

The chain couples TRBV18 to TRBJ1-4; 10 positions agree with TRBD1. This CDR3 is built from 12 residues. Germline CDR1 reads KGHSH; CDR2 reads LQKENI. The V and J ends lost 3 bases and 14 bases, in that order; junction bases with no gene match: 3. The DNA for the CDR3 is TGTGCCAGCTCACCGGGACAGGGGACCCTGTTTTTT. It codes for CASSPGQGTLFF.

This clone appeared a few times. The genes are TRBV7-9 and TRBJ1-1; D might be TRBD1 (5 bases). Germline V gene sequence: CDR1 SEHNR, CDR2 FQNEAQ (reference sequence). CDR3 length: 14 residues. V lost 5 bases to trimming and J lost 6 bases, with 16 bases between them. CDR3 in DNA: TGTGCCAGCAGCCCTCTGGGACTTACTTCTGAAGCTTTCTTT. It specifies CASSPLGLTSEAFF.

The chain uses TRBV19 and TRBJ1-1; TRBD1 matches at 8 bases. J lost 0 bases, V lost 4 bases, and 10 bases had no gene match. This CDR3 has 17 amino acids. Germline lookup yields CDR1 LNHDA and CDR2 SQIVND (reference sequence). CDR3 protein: CASSKKSGQGMNTEAFF. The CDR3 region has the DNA TGTGCCAGTAGTAAAAAATCAGGACAGGGTATGAACACTGAAGCTTTCTTT.

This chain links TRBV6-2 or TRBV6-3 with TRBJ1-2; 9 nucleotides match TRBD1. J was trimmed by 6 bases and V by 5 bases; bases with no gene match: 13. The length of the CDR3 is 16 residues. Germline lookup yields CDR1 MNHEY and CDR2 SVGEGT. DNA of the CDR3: TGTGCCAGCAGTACGCGCAGAGAACAGGGGGCGCATGGCTACACCTTC. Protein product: CASSTRREQGAHGYTF.